The 21 T cell receptor beta chains reported below all come from one sample, sequenced in a study of long-term antiretroviral therapy in people with HIV. It was version v3.0 of the immunoSEQ assay that was run at survey level. Profiled with immunoSEQ multiplex PCR; TCRdb holds only in-frame clones, not every one. The top ten hold about 4.6% of the sample, which has some 22,000 clones, approximately 86% seen once. The source was unsorted PBMCs, collected 1.3 years after starting antiretroviral therapy. Receptor source: a man aged 60-69 years with HIV.

This clone showed up just once. This chain uses TRBV7-8 with TRBJ2-5, with D maybe TRBD1 (6 bases). V lost 1 base, J lost 1 base, and 10 bases lay in between. The CDR3 spans 15 residues. Germline assignment: CDR1 SGHVS and CDR2 FQNEAQ. CDR3 in amino acids: CASSLEAGAQETQYF. CDR3 sequence (DNA): TGTGCCAGCAGCTTAGAGGCAGGGGCCCAAGAGACCCAGTACTTC.

This clone was counted between two and nine times. This sequence joins TRBV19 and TRBJ1-1; no firm D call. With 7 bases removed from V and 1 base from J, the gap between germline ends came to 7 bases. CDR1 is LNHDA and CDR2 is SQIVND in the germline V gene (reference sequence). This CDR3 spans 12 amino acids. CDR3 sequence: CASKLGNTEAFF. The CDR3 DNA reads as TGTGCCAGTAAACTGGGGAACACTGAAGCTTTCTTT.

In regard to this clone: An end of the junction does not agree with germline; a read error may underlie this. V usage is TRBV7-7 and J usage is TRBJ1-3; D not certain. Germline V CDR1 and CDR2: SSHAT, FNYEAQ (reference sequence). The CDR3 runs to 16 residues. CDR3 sequence (DNA): TGTGCTAGCAGCTTAGGAGGACGGAACTCTGGAAACACCATATATTTT. The encoded protein is CASSLGGRNSGNTIYF. Full variable domain (outside the CDR3, taken from reference TRBV7-7 and TRBJ1-3): GAGVSQSPRYKVTKRGQDVTLRCDPISSHATLYWYQQALGQGPEFLTYFNYEAQPDKSGLPSDRFSAERPEGSISTLTIQRTEQRDSAMYRCASSLGGRNSGNTIYFGEGSWLTVV.

The V call is TRBV5-1, the J call TRBJ2-2; TRBD1 matches 7 bases. CDR3 size: 16 residues. J gave up 2 bases and V 5 bases, and 9 bases lay outside the gene matches. From germline, CDR1 is SGHRS and CDR2 YFSETQ. The CDR3 reads CASRKPGQLNTGELFF. The CDR3 coding sequence is TGCGCCAGCAGAAAGCCGGGACAGCTAAACACCGGGGAGCTGTTTTTT.

The chain has TRBV5-4 and TRBJ2-1; 11 positions match TRBD1. The germline V gene encodes CDR1 SGHNT and CDR2 YYREEE (reference sequence). This CDR3 contains 15 residues. J was trimmed by 4 bases and V by 3 bases; bases with no gene match: 3. This CDR3 reads CASSSGTGGYNEQFF. Written as DNA, the CDR3 is TGTGCCAGCAGCTCCGGGACAGGGGGATACAATGAGCAGTTCTTC.

The genes are TRBV11-2 and TRBJ2-7, with 11 bases identical to TRBD2. With V trimmed by 5 bases and J by 2 bases, 5 bases remained unmatched. The CDR3 consists of 15 residues. Germline V gene lookup returns CDR1 SGHAT and CDR2 FQNNGV. The CDR3 region has the DNA TGTGCCAGCAGCGCCCGGACTAGCGGGCCCTACGAGCAGTACTTC. Its translation is CASSARTSGPYEQYF. The variable domain in full, with the rest retrieved from reference TRBV11-2 and TRBJ2-7, is EAGVAQSPRYKIIEKRQSVAFWCNPISGHATLYWYQQILGQGPKLLIQFQNNGVVDDSQLPKDRFSAERLKGVDSTLKIQPAKLEDSAVYLCASSARTSGPYEQYFGPGTRLTVT.

V usage is TRBV7-3 and J usage is TRBJ1-1; TRBD1 is a possible D gene (6 bases). The length of the CDR3 is 15 residues. Trimming removed 1 base at V and 3 bases at J, with 12 bases between. CDR1 and CDR2 (germline): SGHTA, FQGTGA. The CDR3 reads CASSLNWGADTEAFF. The CDR3 region has the DNA TGTGCCAGCAGCTTAAACTGGGGGGCTGACACTGAAGCTTTCTTT.

The V call is TRBV19, the J call TRBJ2-5, with 8 bases fitting TRBD2. Germline assignment: CDR1 LNHDA and CDR2 SQIVND (reference sequence). With V trimmed by 9 bases and J by 7 bases, 13 bases remained unmatched. The CDR3 consists of 14 residues. This CDR3 is CASRLSAGGTTQYF. Here the CDR3 DNA reads TGTGCCAGCAGGCTCAGCGCGGGGGGAACGACCCAGTACTTC.

This rearrangement joins TRBV7-8 to TRBJ1-5; tentative D call: TRBD1 (6 bases). Germline V CDR1 and CDR2: SGHVS, FQNEAQ. The V and J ends lost 3 bases and 2 bases respectively, with 14 bases between them. This CDR3 comprises 16 residues. The CDR3 protein is CASSFGGGRGNQPQHF. The CDR3 coding sequence is TGTGCCAGCAGCTTCGGGGGGGGCAGAGGCAATCAGCCCCAGCATTTT.

V and J are TRBV13 and TRBJ2-3; D assignment may be TRBD1 or TRBD2 (5 bases each). The CDR3 runs 14 residues. Germline loops: CDR1 PRHDT, CDR2 FYEKMQ (reference sequence). With 6 bases removed from V and 6 bases from J, the gap between germline ends came to 16 bases. CDR3 nucleotides: TGTGCCAGCAGTTCAAGGTCAGGGAGCGATACGCAGTATTTT. This codes for CASSSRSGSDTQYF.

The chain uses TRBV25-1 and TRBJ2-3; TRBD1 matches 10 bases. Germline trimming cut 1 base from V and 4 bases from J; bases unmatched to any gene: 5. This CDR3 has 16 residues. Germline V lookup: CDR1 MGHDK, CDR2 SYGVNS. The CDR3 is CASSELVTGGADTQYF. The CDR3 nucleotides are TGTGCCAGCAGTGAATTGGTGACAGGGGGCGCAGATACGCAGTATTTT.

The V gene is TRBV2, the J gene TRBJ1-1; 10 nucleotides agree with TRBD1. V gave up 6 bases and J gave up 4 bases; unmatched junction bases: 5. The CDR3 runs 14 residues. Germline loops: CDR1 SNHLY, CDR2 FYNNEI. The CDR3 loop is CASRGDRGFTEAFF. The CDR3 coding sequence is TGTGCCAGCAGGGGGGACAGGGGTTTCACTGAAGCTTTCTTT.

This sequence joins TRBV7-9 and TRBJ2-1; tentatively, D is TRBD1 (5 bases). The germline V and J ends were trimmed by 4 bases and 2 bases, with 9 bases remaining between them. Germline V gene lookup returns CDR1 SEHNR and CDR2 FQNEAQ (reference sequence). The CDR3 runs 14 residues. CDR3 loop: CASSSLGAYNEQFF. As DNA, the CDR3 is TGTGCCAGCAGCTCCCTAGGGGCCTACAATGAGCAGTTCTTC. The variable domain in full, with the rest retrieved from reference TRBV7-9 and TRBJ2-1, is DTGVSQNPRHKITKRGQNVTFRCDPISEHNRLYWYRQTLGQGPEFLTYFQNEAQLEKSRLLSDRFSAERPKGSFSTLEIQRTEQGDSAMYLCASSSLGAYNEQFFGPGTRLTVL.

The chain is built from TRBV5-1 and TRBJ2-1; D possibly uses TRBD1 or TRBD2 (5 bases each). There are 16 residues in the CDR3. From germline, CDR1 is SGHRS and CDR2 YFSETQ. Trimming removed 1 base from V and 0 bases from J, with 11 bases in between. CDR3 coding DNA: TGCGCCAGCAGCTTGTTGGGGGAGAGCTCCTACAATGAGCAGTTCTTC. Translated, it gives CASSLLGESSYNEQFF.

The chain couples TRBV28 to TRBJ1-1; the D is unclear. Trimming shortened V by 5 bases and J by 10 bases, and 14 bases separated the two germline ends. CDR3 length: 12 amino acids. Germline CDR1 MDHEN, CDR2 SYDVKM. Here the CDR3 reads CASSALGGGAFF. For the CDR3, the DNA is TGTGCCAGCAGTGCCCTCGGAGGAGGAGCTTTCTTT.

The chain employs TRBV7-9 and TRBJ2-3; D call uncertain. The V gene's germline CDR1 is SEHNR and CDR2 FQNEAQ (reference sequence). The CDR3 covers 14 residues. V was pared by 0 bases and J by 6 bases, with 10 bases between. CDR3 bases: TGTGCCAGCAGCTTAGCGAGCCCCTGGGATACGCAGTATTTT. Translating it yields CASSLASPWDTQYF.

This clone was counted between two and nine times. This chain connects TRBV9 to TRBJ1-4, with D possibly being TRBD1 (5 bases). Trimming shortened V by 5 bases and J by 8 bases, and 16 bases separated the two germline ends. This CDR3 spans 14 amino acids. Per germline, CDR1 SGDLS and CDR2 YYNGEE. CDR3 sequence reads: CASSRAGPSEKLFF. In nucleotides, the CDR3 is TGTGCCAGCAGTCGGGCGGGACCCTCGGAAAAACTGTTTTTT.

The rearrangement uses TRBV10-2 and TRBJ2-5; the D gene is possibly TRBD1 (6 bases). The CDR3 loop spans 17 amino acids. Germline CDR1 is WSHSY and CDR2 is SAAADI. Between the trimmed V and J ends, which lost 6 bases and 2 bases, there was a span of 22 bases. The CDR3 sequence: CASSQPESGTRQETQYF. The CDR3 nucleotides read TGCGCCAGCAGCCAGCCCGAATCCGGGACAAGACAAGAGACCCAGTACTTC.

The chain carries TRBV5-1 and TRBJ2-1, with 9 bases lining up with TRBD2. The length of the CDR3 is 15 residues. The germline V gene has CDR1 SGHRS and CDR2 YFSETQ. J lost 6 bases, V lost 0 bases, and 4 bases had no gene match. CDR3 in DNA: TGCGCCAGCAGCTTGGGGACTAGCGCCTTCAATGAGCAGTTCTTC. Translating it yields CASSLGTSAFNEQFF. The complete variable domain, with remaining parts taken from reference TRBV5-1 and TRBJ2-1, reads KAGVTQTPRYLIKTRGQQVTLSCSPISGHRSVSWYQQTPGQGLQFLFEYFSETQRNKGNFPGRFSGRQFSNSRSEMNVSTLELGDSALYLCASSLGTSAFNEQFFGPGTRLTVL.

This clone was counted between two and nine times. The V gene is TRBV11-2, the J gene TRBJ2-7; a possible D gene is TRBD1 (6 bases). The V gene's germline CDR1 is SGHAT and CDR2 FQNNGV. CDR3 size: 16 residues. V lost 0 bases and J lost 3, with 15 bases in between. The CDR3 DNA is TGTGCCAGCAGCTTAGATCTCCGACAGGCCAGCTACGAGCAGTACTTC. Its protein product is CASSLDLRQASYEQYF.

The chain is built from TRBV4-2 and TRBJ2-7; D remains unclear. Germline values: CDR1 LGHNA, CDR2 YNFKEQ. V lost 0 bases and J 0 bases, leaving 9 bases between the germline ends. The CDR3 is 15 residues long. This CDR3 is CASSQENTNSYEQYF. The CDR3 nucleotides read TGTGCCAGCAGCCAAGAGAATACGAACTCCTACGAGCAGTACTTC.